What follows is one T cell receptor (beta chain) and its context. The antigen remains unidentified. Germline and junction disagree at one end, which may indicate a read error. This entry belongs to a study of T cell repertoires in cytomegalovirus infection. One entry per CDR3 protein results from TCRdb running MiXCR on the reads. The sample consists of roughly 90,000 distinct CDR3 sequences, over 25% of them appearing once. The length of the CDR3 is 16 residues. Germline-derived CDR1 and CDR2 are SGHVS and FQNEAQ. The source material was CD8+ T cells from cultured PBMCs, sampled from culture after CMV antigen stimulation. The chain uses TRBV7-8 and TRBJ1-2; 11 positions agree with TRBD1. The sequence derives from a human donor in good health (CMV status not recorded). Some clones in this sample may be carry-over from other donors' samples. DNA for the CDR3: TGTGCCAGCAGTTTAGGACAGGGGGCTCTTTCCTATGGCTACACCTTC. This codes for CASSLGQGALSYGYTF.